This TCR beta chain was sequenced for a study of blood T cell repertoires in COVID-19. Study context: The study drew acute and convalescent COVID-19 samples from the United States, Italy and Spain. T cells, B-cell-depleted T cells, or PBMCs provided the cDNA or gDNA that served as material.

As processed by the authors: Amplified reference gene primers provided the basis for estimating nucleated cell counts. The protocol was immunoSEQ multiplex PCR, while the TCRdb copy is restricted to in-frame clones and leaves out a portion. V and J calls and clone size follow that table, whereas D and trimming were derived from the DNA. The sample yields tens of thousands of clones, 88% seen once. The V gene lost 8 bases and the J gene lost 0 bases, with 11 bases spanning the gap. The CDR3 sequence is 15 residues long. Germline V CDR1 and CDR2: ENHRY, SYGVKD. V and J are TRBV10-3 and TRBJ2-6, with a weak D call TRBD1 (5 bases). The sample taken for sequencing was peripheral blood. The sequence derives from a human donor in a cohort sampled during active COVID-19. In DNA, the CDR3 is TGTGCCATCGGATGGGGCACCTCTGGGGCCAACGTCCTGACTTTC. It translates to CAIGWGTSGANVLTF.